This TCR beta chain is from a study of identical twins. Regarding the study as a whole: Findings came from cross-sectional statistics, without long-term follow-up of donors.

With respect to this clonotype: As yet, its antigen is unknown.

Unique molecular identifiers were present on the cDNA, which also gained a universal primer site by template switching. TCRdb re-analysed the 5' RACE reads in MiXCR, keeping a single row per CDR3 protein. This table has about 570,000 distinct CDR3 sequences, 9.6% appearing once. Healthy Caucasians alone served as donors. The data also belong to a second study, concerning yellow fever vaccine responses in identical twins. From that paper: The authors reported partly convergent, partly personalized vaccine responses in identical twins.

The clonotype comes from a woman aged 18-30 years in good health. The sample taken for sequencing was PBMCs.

Here the CDR3 reads CASSYSGQGMDEQYF. In nucleotides, the CDR3 is TGTGCCAGCAGTTACTCTGGGCAGGGAATGGACGAGCAGTACTTC. The genes are TRBV6-5 and TRBJ2-7, with a tentative D call TRBD1 (5 bases). The germline gives CDR1 MNHEY, CDR2 SVGAGI. This CDR3 has 15 residues. Trimming shortened V by 0 bases and J by 5 bases, and 14 bases separated the two germline ends.